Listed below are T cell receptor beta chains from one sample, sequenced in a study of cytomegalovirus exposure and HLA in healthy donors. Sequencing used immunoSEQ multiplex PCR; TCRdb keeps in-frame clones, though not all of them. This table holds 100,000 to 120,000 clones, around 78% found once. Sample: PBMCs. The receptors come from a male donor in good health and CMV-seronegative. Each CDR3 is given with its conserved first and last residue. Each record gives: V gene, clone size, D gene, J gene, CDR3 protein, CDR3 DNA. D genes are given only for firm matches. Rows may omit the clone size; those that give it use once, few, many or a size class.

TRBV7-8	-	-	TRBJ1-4	CASSRWGGPFNEKLFF	TGTGCCAGCAGCCGTTGGGGGGGCCCCTTTAATGAAAAACTGTTTTTT
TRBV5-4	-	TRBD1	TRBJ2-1	CASSRTGLYNEQFF	TGTGCCAGCAGCCGGACAGGGTTGTACAATGAGCAGTTCTTC
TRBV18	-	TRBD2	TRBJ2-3	CASSPEAGDTQYF	TGTGCCAGCTCACCCGAAGCGGGGGATACGCAGTATTTT
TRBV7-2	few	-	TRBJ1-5	CASSFGTREGQPQHF	TGTGCCAGCAGCTTTGGGACAAGGGAGGGTCAGCCCCAGCATTTT
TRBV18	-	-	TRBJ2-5	CASSLSLRGQETQYF	TGTGCCAGCTCATTATCCCTACGTGGCCAAGAGACCCAGTACTTC
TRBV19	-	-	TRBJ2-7	CASSMGASYEQYF	TGTGCCAGTAGTATGGGGGCCTCCTACGAGCAGTACTTC
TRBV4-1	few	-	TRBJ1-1	CASRETGGNTEAFF	TGCGCCAGCAGGGAGACAGGAGGGAACACTGAAGCTTTCTTT
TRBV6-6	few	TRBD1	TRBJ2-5	CASSYRTGEDAETQYF	TGTGCCAGCAGTTACAGGACAGGGGAAGACGCAGAGACCCAGTACTTC
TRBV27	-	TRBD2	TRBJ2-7	CASSPGLALDEQYF	TGTGCCAGCAGTCCGGGACTAGCTCTAGACGAGCAGTACTTC
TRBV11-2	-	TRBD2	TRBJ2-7	CASSPSSGIGYEQYF	TGTGCCAGCAGCCCCTCTAGCGGGATAGGGTACGAGCAGTACTTC
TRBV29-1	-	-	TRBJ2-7	CSVERNGHYEQYF	TGCAGCGTTGAACGGAATGGACACTACGAGCAGTACTTC
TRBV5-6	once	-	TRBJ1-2	CASSLLGGYGYTF	TGTGCCAGCAGCTTGTTAGGAGGGTATGGCTACACCTTC
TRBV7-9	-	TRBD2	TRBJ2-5	CSSGGREGQETQYF	TGTTCCAGCGGTGGGCGGGAGGGCCAAGAGACCCAGTACTTC
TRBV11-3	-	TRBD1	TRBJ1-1	CASSTQTGVTEAFF	TGTGCCAGCAGCACTCAAACAGGGGTCACTGAAGCTTTCTTT
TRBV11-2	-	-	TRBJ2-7	CASSEQGETYEQYF	TGTGCCAGCAGCGAACAGGGTGAAACCTACGAGCAGTACTTC
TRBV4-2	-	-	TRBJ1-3	CASSALISGDAGNTIYF	TGTGCCAGCAGCGCTCTGATATCAGGGGACGCTGGAAACACCATATATTTT
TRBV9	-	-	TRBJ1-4	CASSVALQDEKLFF	TGTGCCAGCAGCGTAGCACTCCAGGATGAAAAACTGTTTTTT